Below are 2 T cell receptor beta chains sequenced from a single sample in a study of blood T cell repertoires in COVID-19. Profiled with immunoSEQ multiplex PCR; TCRdb holds only in-frame clones, not every one. This sample has around 300,000 clones, with around 90% found just once. Material: PBMCs or T cells enriched from blood (not recorded which). These receptors were taken from a woman between 18 and 30 years old with acute COVID-19.

The chain carries TRBV7-9 and TRBJ2-4; D gene ambiguous. The germline V gene encodes CDR1 SEHNR and CDR2 FQNEAQ (reference sequence). V was cut by 5 bases and J by 9 bases, with 11 bases left in between. The length of the CDR3 is 12 residues. CDR3 in DNA: TGTGCCAGCAGCGGCCTCGAGCGCATTCAGTACTTC. Protein product: CASSGLERIQYF.

This chain links TRBV7-3 with TRBJ1-1; 8 nucleotides agree with TRBD1. Trimming at V came to 5 bases and at J to 4 bases, leaving 9 bases not matched to a gene. This CDR3 comprises 15 residues. Germline CDR1 is SGHTA and CDR2 is FQGTGA. The CDR3 loop is CASSLRQGSGTEAFF. CDR3 bases: TGTGCCAGCAGCCTAAGACAGGGGAGTGGCACTGAAGCTTTCTTT.